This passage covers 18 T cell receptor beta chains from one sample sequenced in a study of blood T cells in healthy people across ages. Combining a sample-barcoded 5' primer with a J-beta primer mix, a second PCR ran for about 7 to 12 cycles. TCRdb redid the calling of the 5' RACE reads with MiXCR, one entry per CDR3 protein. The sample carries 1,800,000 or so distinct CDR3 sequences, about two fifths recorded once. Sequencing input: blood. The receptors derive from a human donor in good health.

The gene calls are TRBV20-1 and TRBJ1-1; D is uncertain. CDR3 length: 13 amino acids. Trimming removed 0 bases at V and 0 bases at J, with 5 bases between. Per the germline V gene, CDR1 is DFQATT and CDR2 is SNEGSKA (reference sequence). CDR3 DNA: TGCAGTGCTAGAGACGAGGTGAACACTGAAGCTTTCTTT. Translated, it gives CSARDEVNTEAFF.

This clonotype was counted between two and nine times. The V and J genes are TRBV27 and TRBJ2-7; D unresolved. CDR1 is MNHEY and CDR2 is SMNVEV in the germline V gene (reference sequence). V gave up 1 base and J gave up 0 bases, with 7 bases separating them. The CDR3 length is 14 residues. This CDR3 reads CASSLFRASYEQYF. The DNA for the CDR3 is TGTGCCAGCAGTTTATTCCGGGCCTCCTACGAGCAGTACTTC.

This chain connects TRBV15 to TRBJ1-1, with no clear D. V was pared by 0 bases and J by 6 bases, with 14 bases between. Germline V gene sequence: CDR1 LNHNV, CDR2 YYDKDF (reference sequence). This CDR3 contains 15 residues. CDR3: CATSREGWGNSEAFF. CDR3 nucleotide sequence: TGTGCCACCAGCAGAGAAGGGTGGGGTAATTCTGAAGCTTTCTTT. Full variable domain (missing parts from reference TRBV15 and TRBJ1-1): DAMVIQNPRYQVTQFGKPVTLSCSQTLNHNVMYWYQQKSSQAPKLLFHYYDKDFNNEADTPDNFQSRRPNTSFCFLDIRSPGLGDTAMYLCATSREGWGNSEAFFGQGTRLTVV.

CDR3 residues: CASSFIDSAWHAEAFF. CDR3 bases: TGTGCCAGCAGCTTTATCGATTCGGCCTGGCACGCTGAAGCTTTCTTT. The rearrangement links TRBV7-2 to TRBJ1-1, with no clear D. The CDR3 covers 16 residues. From germline, CDR1 is SGHTA and CDR2 FQGNSA. V shed 3 bases and J shed 6 bases, with 20 bases lying between them.

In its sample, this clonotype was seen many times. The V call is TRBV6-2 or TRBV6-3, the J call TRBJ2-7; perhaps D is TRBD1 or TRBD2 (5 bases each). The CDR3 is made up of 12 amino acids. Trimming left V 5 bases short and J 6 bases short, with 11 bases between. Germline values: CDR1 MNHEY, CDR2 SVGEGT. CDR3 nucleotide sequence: TGTGCCAGCAGTCCCCTGAGGGGCGAGCAGTACTTC. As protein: CASSPLRGEQYF.

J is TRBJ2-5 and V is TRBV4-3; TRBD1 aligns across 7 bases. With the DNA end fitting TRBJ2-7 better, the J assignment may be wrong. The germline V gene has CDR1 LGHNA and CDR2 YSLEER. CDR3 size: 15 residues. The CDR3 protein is CASSQGLTGDYEQYF. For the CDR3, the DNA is TGCGCCAGCAGCCAAGGTCTAACAGGGGACTACGAGCAGTACTTC.

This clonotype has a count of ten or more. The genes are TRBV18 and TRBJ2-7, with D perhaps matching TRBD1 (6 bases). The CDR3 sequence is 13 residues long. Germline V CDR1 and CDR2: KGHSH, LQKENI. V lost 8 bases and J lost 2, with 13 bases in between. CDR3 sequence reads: CASSPPGAYEQYF. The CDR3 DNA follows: TGTGCCAGCAGCCCCCCAGGGGCCTACGAGCAGTACTTC.

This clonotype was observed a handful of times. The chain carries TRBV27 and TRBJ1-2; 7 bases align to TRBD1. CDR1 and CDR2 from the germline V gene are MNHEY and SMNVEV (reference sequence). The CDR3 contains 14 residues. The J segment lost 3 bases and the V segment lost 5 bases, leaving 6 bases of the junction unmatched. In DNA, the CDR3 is TGTGCCAGCAGTCCCAGGGGGTACGACTATGGCTACACCTTC. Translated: CASSPRGYDYGYTF.

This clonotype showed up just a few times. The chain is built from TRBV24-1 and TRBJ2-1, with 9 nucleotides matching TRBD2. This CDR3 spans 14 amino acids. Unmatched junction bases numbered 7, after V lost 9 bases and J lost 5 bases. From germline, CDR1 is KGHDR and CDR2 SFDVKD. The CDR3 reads CATRSSGEHNEQFF. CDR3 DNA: TGTGCCACCCGATCTAGCGGGGAACACAATGAGCAGTTCTTC.

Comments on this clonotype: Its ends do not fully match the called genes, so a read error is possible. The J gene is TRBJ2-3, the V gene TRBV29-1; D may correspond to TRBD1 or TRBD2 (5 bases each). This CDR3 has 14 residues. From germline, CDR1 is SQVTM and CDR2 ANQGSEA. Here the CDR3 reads CSGVRGTPLDAQYF. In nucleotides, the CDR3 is TGCAGCGGGGTTCGTGGGACCCCTTTAGATGCGCAGTATTTT.

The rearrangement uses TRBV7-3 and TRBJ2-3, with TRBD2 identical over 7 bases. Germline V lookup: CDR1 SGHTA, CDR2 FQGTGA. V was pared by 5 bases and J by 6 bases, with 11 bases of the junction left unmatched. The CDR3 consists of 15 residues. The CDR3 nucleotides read TGTGCCAGCAGCAAAAGGGCGGGGGTCGAGGATACGCAGTATTTT. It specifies CASSKRAGVEDTQYF.

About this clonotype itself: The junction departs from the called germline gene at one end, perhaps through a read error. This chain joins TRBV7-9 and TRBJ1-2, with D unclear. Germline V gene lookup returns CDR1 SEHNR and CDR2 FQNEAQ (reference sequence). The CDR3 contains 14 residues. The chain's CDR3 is CASSRPAVNSGYTF. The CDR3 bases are TGTGCCAGCAGTCGGCCGGCCGTTAACTCTGGCTACACCTTC.

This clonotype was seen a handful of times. CDR3 sequence: CSAGGGGLYSNQPQHF. CDR3 DNA sequence: TGCAGTGCCGGGGGGGGCGGCCTTTATAGCAATCAGCCCCAGCATTTT. V is TRBV20-1 and J is TRBJ1-5, with a tentative D call TRBD1 (6 bases). The CDR3 runs 16 residues. CDR1 is DFQATT, CDR2 SNEGSKA, per germline (reference sequence). Trimming took 6 bases from V and 0 from J, leaving 18 bases between them.

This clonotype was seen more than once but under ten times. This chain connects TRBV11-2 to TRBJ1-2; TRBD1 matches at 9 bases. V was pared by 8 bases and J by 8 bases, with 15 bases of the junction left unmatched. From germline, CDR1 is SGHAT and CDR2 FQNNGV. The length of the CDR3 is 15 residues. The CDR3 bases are TGTGCCAGCCGGAACCCGGGACAGGGCGACCGGGGCTACACCTTC. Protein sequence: CASRNPGQGDRGYTF.

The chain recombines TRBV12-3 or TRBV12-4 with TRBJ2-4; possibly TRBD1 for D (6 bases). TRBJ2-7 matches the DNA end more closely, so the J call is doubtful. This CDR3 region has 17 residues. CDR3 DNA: TGTGCCAGCAGTTTTATCCTACCAGGGGCTACGCCGTACGAGCAGTACTTC. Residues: CASSFILPGATPYEQYF.

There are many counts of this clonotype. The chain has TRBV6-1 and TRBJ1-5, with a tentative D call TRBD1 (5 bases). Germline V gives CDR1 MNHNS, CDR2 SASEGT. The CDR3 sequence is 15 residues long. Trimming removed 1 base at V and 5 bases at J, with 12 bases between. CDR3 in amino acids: CASSEGGDVDQPQHF. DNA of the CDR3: TGTGCCAGCAGTGAAGGGGGGGATGTCGATCAGCCCCAGCATTTT.

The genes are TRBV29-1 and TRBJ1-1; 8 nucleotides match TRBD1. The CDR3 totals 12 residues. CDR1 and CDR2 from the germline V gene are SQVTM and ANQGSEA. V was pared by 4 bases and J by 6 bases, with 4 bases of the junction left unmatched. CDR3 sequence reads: CSVGTGGSEAFF. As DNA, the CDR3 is TGCAGCGTTGGAACAGGGGGTTCTGAAGCTTTCTTT.

CDR3 residues: CASSGWREPDTQYF. CDR3 DNA sequence: TGTGCCAGCAGCGGTTGGAGGGAACCAGATACGCAGTATTTT. This chain uses TRBV2 with TRBJ2-3, with D tentatively TRBD2 (6 bases). V shed 6 bases and J shed 4 bases, with 14 bases lying between them. The V gene's germline CDR1 is SNHLY and CDR2 FYNNEI. The CDR3 covers 14 residues.